This note documents a single T cell receptor (beta chain) sequence. Both 60 Vbeta primers and 13 Jbeta primers went into the PCR. TCRdb's copy holds only in-frame clones and misses some; the assay was immunoSEQ multiplex PCR. The table has some 130,000 clones, almost 85% seen once; the top ten hold approximately 2.6%. This sample is drawn from a study of cytomegalovirus exposure and HLA in healthy donors. CDR3 length: 17 amino acids. CDR1 is MGHRA and CDR2 is YSYEKL in the germline V gene. The junction had 8 bases not matched to a gene; V was cut back by 1 base and J by 2 bases. The chain couples TRBV4-1 to TRBJ2-7; 10 nucleotides match TRBD2. The TCR originated in a boy younger than 10 in good health and CMV-seronegative. Specimen: PBMCs. The CDR3 nucleotides read TGCGCCAGCAGCCAAGTCCCAACTAGCGGGGAGACCTACGAGCAGTACTTC. Translated: CASSQVPTSGETYEQYF.